This TCR beta chain is drawn from a study of CDR3 diversity in severe acne. This clonotype was seen ten or more times. This CDR3 contains 16 residues. The ends lost 1 base at V and 0 bases at J; junction bases unmatched: 6. The germline gives CDR1 MGHRA, CDR2 YSYEKL. TCRdb re-called the PCR reads with MiXCR, one entry per CDR3 protein. The sample gives almost 85,000 distinct CDR3 sequences, 50% to 65% of which show up once; roughly an eighth is in the top ten. The TCR was taken from a male donor in good health, without acne. The source material was blood. The V and J genes are TRBV4-1 and TRBJ2-7; TRBD2 aligns across 7 bases. The CDR3 reads CASSQGGGGTSYEQYF. The DNA of the CDR3 is TGCGCCAGCAGCCAAGGTGGGGGGGGGACCTCCTACGAGCAGTACTTC.